A selection of T cell receptor beta chains follows, all from one sample in a study of blood T cell repertoires in COVID-19. Sequencing used immunoSEQ multiplex PCR; TCRdb keeps in-frame clones, though not all of them. The table shows 25,000 to 35,000 clones, with around four fifths occurring only once. Sequencing was performed on peripheral blood. Source of these receptors: a woman between 70 and 85 years old with active or convalescent COVID-19. CDR3s include the opening cysteine and the closing phenylalanine or tryptophan. D genes are given only for firm matches. The size of a clone is reported for some rows only, either as once, few or many, or as a class for expanded clones.

TRBJ2-7,TRBV3-1/TRBV3-2,TRBD2,-,CASSQGWGGSYEQYF,TGTGCCAGCAGCCAAGGGTGGGGGGGCTCCTACGAGCAGTACTTC
TRBJ2-3,TRBV19,-,-,CASSISVRGTDTQYF,TGTGCCAGTAGTATAAGTGTGAGGGGGACAGATACGCAGTATTTT
TRBJ2-1,TRBV7-6,-,-,CASSLQPEEQFF,TGTGCCAGCAGCTTACAACCCGAGGAGCAGTTCTTC
TRBJ1-1,TRBV24-1,-,-,CATTERGVMNTEAFF,TGTGCCACCACCGAGCGGGGGGTAATGAACACTGAAGCTTTCTTT
TRBJ2-5,TRBV27,-,-,CASSDLRHYQETQYF,TGTGCCAGCAGTGATCTGCGGCACTACCAAGAGACCCAGTACTTC
TRBJ1-4,TRBV28,-,-,CASSLTDRPDEKLFF,TGTGCCAGCAGTTTAACAGATAGGCCTGATGAAAAACTGTTTTTT
TRBJ2-5,TRBV5-4,-,-,CASSSQGFQETQYF,TGTGCCAGCAGCTCACAGGGTTTCCAAGAGACCCAGTACTTC
TRBJ1-2,TRBV19,-,few,CASSIDVQAGVNYGYTF,TGTGCCAGTAGTATAGACGTCCAGGCAGGGGTTAACTATGGCTACACCTTC
TRBJ2-1,TRBV20-1,-,-,CSARDGLGQFF,TGCAGTGCTAGAGATGGACTTGGGCAGTTCTTC
TRBJ2-1,TRBV3-1/TRBV3-2,TRBD2,-,CASSQTNRTSTYNEQFF,TGTGCCAGCAGCCAAACAAACAGGACTAGCACTTACAATGAGCAGTTCTTC
TRBJ2-5,TRBV10-3,-,once,CAIKRQGQETQYF,TGTGCCATCAAGAGGCAGGGCCAAGAGACCCAGTACTTC
TRBJ2-1,TRBV7-9,TRBD2,once,CASSLDMTSGLNKQFF,TGTGCCAGCAGCTTAGACATGACTAGCGGACTCAATAAGCAGTTCTTC
TRBJ1-5,TRBV3-1/TRBV3-2,TRBD1,once,CASSQGPGQEISYSNQPQHF,TGTGCCAGCAGCCAAGGGCCGGGACAGGAGATATCATATAGCAATCAGCCCCAGCATTTT
TRBJ2-7,TRBV6-2/TRBV6-3,TRBD1,once,CASSLQGSYEQYF,TGTGCCAGCAGTTTACAGGGGTCCTACGAGCAGTACTTC
TRBJ1-3,TRBV5-1,TRBD1,once,CASSLGGQGITGNTIYF,TGCGCCAGCAGCTTGGGGGGACAGGGGATCACTGGAAACACCATATATTTT
TRBJ2-1,TRBV5-4,TRBD2,-,CASSPGGPGGPGNEQFF,TGTGCCAGCAGCCCGGGGGGACCGGGAGGCCCTGGAAATGAGCAGTTCTTC
TRBJ2-2,TRBV14,-,-,CASSQELFSGAGELFF,TGTGCCAGCAGCCAAGAACTTTTCAGTGGAGCCGGGGAGCTGTTTTTT
TRBJ2-5,TRBV7-7,-,-,CASSSGVGGRETQYF,TGTGCTAGCAGCTCCGGGGTGGGGGGGCGCGAGACCCAGTACTTC
TRBJ2-7,TRBV19,TRBD2,few,CASSGRVYEQYF,TGTGCCAGTAGCGGGAGGGTCTACGAGCAGTACTTC
TRBJ1-4,TRBV5-1,-,-,CASSPGVATNEKLFF,TGCGCCAGCAGCCCAGGGGTCGCAACTAATGAAAAACTGTTTTTT
TRBJ2-1,TRBV19,TRBD2,-,CASSRASGSSYNEQFF,TGTGCCAGTAGTCGGGCTAGCGGTAGCTCCTACAATGAGCAGTTCTTC
TRBJ1-2,TRBV29-1,TRBD1,-,CSVPGQFYGYTF,TGCAGCGTTCCGGGACAGTTCTATGGCTACACCTTC
TRBJ2-7,TRBV3-1/TRBV3-2,-,-,CASSQSYEQYF,TGTGCCAGCAGTCAGTCCTACGAGCAGTACTTC
TRBJ1-2,TRBV29-1,TRBD1,-,CSVEMDRGLGYTF,TGCAGCGTTGAAATGGACAGGGGGCTTGGCTACACCTTC
TRBJ1-1,TRBV3-1/TRBV3-2,-,-,CASSQGRPEAFF,TGTGCCAGCAGCCAAGGGCGGCCTGAAGCTTTCTTT
TRBJ1-4,TRBV5-4,-,-,CASSLSKAGAEKLFF,TGTGCCAGCAGCTTGTCTAAGGCGGGGGCTGAAAAACTGTTTTTT
TRBJ2-7,TRBV19,-,-,CASSKFRGSEQYF,TGTGCCAGTAGTAAGTTCCGAGGGTCCGAGCAGTACTTC
TRBJ1-1,TRBV7-9,TRBD1,once,CASSLTGVYTEAFF,TGTGCCAGCAGCCTGACAGGGGTTTACACTGAAGCTTTCTTT
TRBJ1-1,TRBV18,TRBD1,-,CASSRTDRARNTEAFF,TGTGCCAGCTCACGGACGGACAGGGCGCGGAACACTGAAGCTTTCTTT
TRBJ1-2,TRBV7-8,TRBD1,-,CASSLRAGQGGYTF,TGTGCCAGCAGCTTAAGGGCTGGACAGGGTGGCTACACCTTC
TRBJ2-3,TRBV15,TRBD2,-,CATSRTGLAGDLLSTDTQYF,TGTGCCACCAGCAGAACGGGGCTAGCGGGGGACCTACTTAGCACAGATACGCAGTATTTT
TRBJ2-7,TRBV19,TRBD2,few,CASSGTSGAYEQYF,TGTGCCAGTAGTGGGACTAGCGGCGCCTACGAGCAGTACTTC
TRBJ2-5,TRBV29-1,TRBD1,once,CSAQRGTGSETQYF,TGCAGCGCCCAACGAGGGACAGGGTCGGAGACCCAGTACTTC
TRBJ2-3,TRBV6-5,-,-,CASSYPSRDTQYF,TGTGCCAGCAGTTACCCCTCGAGGGATACGCAGTATTTT
TRBJ1-2,TRBV10-3,TRBD1,-,CAATGTGEINYGYTF,TGTGCCGCCACCGGGACAGGGGAGATTAACTATGGCTACACCTTC
TRBJ1-1,TRBV19,-,few,CASSPSGIHTFF,TGTGCCAGTAGCCCCTCCGGGATCCATACTTTCTTT
TRBJ1-6,TRBV5-1,-,-,CASKEGGNSPLHF,TGCGCCAGCAAAGAGGGAGGGAATTCACCCCTCCACTTT
TRBJ1-2,TRBV6-2/TRBV6-3,TRBD1,once,CASSAPGQGASGYTF,TGTGCCAGCAGTGCACCGGGACAGGGGGCTTCTGGCTACACCTTC
TRBJ2-5,TRBV7-2,-,-,CASSTRETQYF,TGTGCCAGCAGCACCAGAGAGACCCAGTACTTC
TRBJ2-3,TRBV2,-,few,CASTGTLSGLGPDTQYF,TGTGCCAGCACAGGCACTTTAAGCGGCCTTGGGCCAGATACGCAGTATTTT
TRBJ1-1,TRBV12-3/TRBV12-4,-,-,CASSIQHEAFF,TGTGCCAGCAGTATACAGCATGAAGCTTTCTTT
TRBJ2-1,TRBV19,TRBD1,medium-sized,CASSPFLGQALNEQFF,TGTGCCAGTAGTCCGTTCCTAGGACAGGCCCTTAATGAGCAGTTCTTC
TRBJ2-7,TRBV4-3,-,-,CASSQVVQGPYEQYF,TGCGCCAGCAGCCAAGTTGTGCAGGGCCCTTACGAGCAGTACTTC